These T cell receptor beta chains were read from a single sample in a study of neoadjuvant anti-PD-1 for oral cavity cancer. Profiled with immunoSEQ multiplex PCR; TCRdb holds only in-frame clones, not every one. This sample yields 73,000 or so clones, of which 85% are seen a single time; 3% to 4% belongs to the top ten. This sample comprised PBMCs, obtained after nivolumab (anti-PD-1) treatment. The receptors here all came from a person between 40 and 79 years old with oral cavity squamous cell carcinoma. CDR3s include the opening cysteine and the closing phenylalanine or tryptophan. D genes are given only for firm matches. Part of the rows lack a size; the others show once, few, many or a class for expanded clones.

NA | NA | TRBJ1-4 | TRBV25-1 | TGTGCCAGCAGTGACTCTCTCGCAGGACGTAATGAAAAACTGTTTTTT | CASSDSLAGRNEKLFF
NA | TRBD2 | TRBJ2-2 | TRBV30 | TGTGCCTGGAGATTTGGGACTAGCGGGAGTACTGCGAACACCGGGGAGCTGTTTTTT | CAWRFGTSGSTANTGELFF
once | NA | TRBJ2-7 | TRBV5-1 | TGCGCCAGCAGCTCTATGTCAGGGAGGTGGGAGCAGTACTTC | CASSSMSGRWEQYF
NA | TRBD1 | TRBJ2-2 | TRBV15 | TGTGCCACCAGCACCGGGACAGGGGACACCGGGGAGCTGTTTTTT | CATSTGTGDTGELFF
NA | NA | TRBJ2-2 | TRBV7-3 | TGTGCCAGCAGCCCCCGGGGAGGCGGGGAGCTGTTTTTT | CASSPRGGGELFF
NA | TRBD2 | TRBJ2-7 | TRBV10-3 | TGTGCCATCAGTGAGGAGGCTAGCGGTCCCTACGAGCAGTACTTC | CAISEEASGPYEQYF
NA | TRBD1 | TRBJ2-7 | TRBV2 | TGTGCCAGCAGTGCAGCTGGGACAGGGGTCGACGAGCAGTACTTC | CASSAAGTGVDEQYF
NA | NA | TRBJ1-1 | TRBV27 | TGTGCCAGCAGTCCCGTCGCGAACACTGAAGCTTTCTTT | CASSPVANTEAFF
NA | NA | TRBJ2-1 | TRBV11-3 | TGTGCCAGCAGCTTAGAGAACGGCGGAAATGAGCAGTTCTTC | CASSLENGGNEQFF
NA | NA | TRBJ1-4 | TRBV6-1 | TGTGCCAGCAGTGAAGGGGACGGGGATGGTAATGAAAAACTGTTTTTT | CASSEGDGDGNEKLFF
NA | NA | TRBJ1-5 | TRBV19 | TGTGCCAGTAGTATGGTCCCTTCCAATCAGCCCCAGCATTTT | CASSMVPSNQPQHF